Listed below are T cell receptor beta chains from one sample, sequenced in a study of T cell responses to AZD1222 COVID-19 vaccine. Some clones are missing from TCRdb's copy, which holds only in-frame ones; the method was immunoSEQ multiplex PCR. This table has 100,000 or so clones, 89% appearing once. The material was peripheral blood, obtained 28 days after the second AZD1222 dose. These receptors were collected from an adult who received the AZD1222 COVID-19 vaccine. Each CDR3 is given with its conserved first and last residue. Each record gives: clone size, V gene, D gene, J gene, CDR3 DNA, CDR3 protein. The D gene is left open where the match is weak. Some rows mark clone size as missing; the rest say once, few, many or name a class of expanded clone.

.,TRBV28,TRBD2,TRBJ2-3,TGTGCCAGCAGTTCGGCTAGCGGACCTCGCACAGATACGCAGTATTTT,CASSSASGPRTDTQYF
.,TRBV2,.,TRBJ2-7,TGTGCCAGCAGTGAAGCCCAACAGGGTGGGCTCTCCTACGAGCAGTACTTC,CASSEAQQGGLSYEQYF
.,TRBV12-5,TRBD2,TRBJ2-1,TGTGCTAGTGGTCTCACTAGCGGGAGGGGTGAGCAGTTCTTC,CASGLTSGRGEQFF
.,TRBV28,TRBD1,TRBJ1-1,TGTGCCAGCAGTTCACCCGGACAGGTCAAGGAAGCTTTCTTT,CASSSPGQVKEAFF
.,TRBV13,.,TRBJ2-1,TGTGCCAGCAGCCCCCCTGGGCAGGGGACTTACAATGAGCAGTTCTTC,CASSPPGQGTYNEQFF
few,TRBV6-5,.,TRBJ2-7,TGTGCCAGCAGTAGCCACAGTTCCGACGAGCAGTACTTC,CASSSHSSDEQYF
.,TRBV28,.,TRBJ2-1,TGTGCCAGCAGCCCAGACCGTAGGAAGCAGTTCTTC,CASSPDRRKQFF
.,TRBV28,.,TRBJ2-7,TGTGCCAGCAGTTTTTTTTCCAGGGGCGACGAGCAGTACTTC,CASSFFSRGDEQYF
.,TRBV6-5,.,TRBJ1-3,TGTGCCAGCAAGCTAACCACTTTCTCTGGAAACACCATATATTTT,CASKLTTFSGNTIYF
.,TRBV7-9,TRBD1,TRBJ2-1,TGTGCCAGCAGCTCATTGAGGGACAGCCCCTACAATGAGCAGTTCTTC,CASSSLRDSPYNEQFF
.,TRBV7-2,.,TRBJ2-5,TGTGCCAGCAGCCAACAGAAATCGGAGACCCAGTACTTC,CASSQQKSETQYF
.,TRBV5-4,TRBD2,TRBJ2-5,TGTGCCAGCAGTTTGCCGGGACTAGCAGAGACCCAGTACTTC,CASSLPGLAETQYF
.,TRBV5-5,.,TRBJ2-7,TGTGCCAGCAGTTTGGGCGGGGCAGCGATCTACGAGCAGTACTTC,CASSLGGAAIYEQYF